What follows are 27 T cell receptor beta chains derived from one specimen sequenced in a study of shared clonotypes between healthy human individuals. The table came from immunoSEQ multiplex PCR; TCRdb's copy has only in-frame clones and leaves some out. The sample has 900,000 to 1,200,000 clones, 75% to 80% seen once; the top ten hold 0.6% to 0.7%. Sequencing was performed on memory CD4+ T cells from PBMCs. Regarding subset: CD45RA-negative fraction. These receptors were obtained from a man between 18 and 29 years old in good health. Some clones in this sample may be carry-over from other donors' samples.

The chain uses TRBV14 and TRBJ2-2; 8 bases line up with TRBD2. Germline CDR1 reads SGHDN; CDR2 reads FVKESK. J gave up 8 bases and V 3 bases, and 11 bases lay outside the gene matches. The CDR3 covers 16 residues. CDR3 in DNA: TGTGCCAGCAGCCACGTGGGCAGCGGGAGAGGTGGGGAGCTGTTTTTT. Translating gives CASSHVGSGRGGELFF.

The V gene is TRBV11-2, the J gene TRBJ1-3; D gene ambiguous. The germline gives CDR1 SGHAT, CDR2 FQNNGV. The CDR3 covers 15 residues. V lost 0 bases and J 1 base, leaving 7 bases between the germline ends. CDR3 in amino acids: CASSLEWVSGNTIYF. The CDR3 DNA is TGTGCCAGCAGCTTAGAGTGGGTATCTGGAAACACCATATATTTT.

This clone showed up just a few times. The chain has TRBV27 and TRBJ1-1; D is ambiguous. The CDR3 is 15 residues long. V was trimmed by 6 bases and J by 1 base, leaving 15 bases between them. Germline V lookup: CDR1 MNHEY, CDR2 SMNVEV (reference sequence). CDR3 nucleotide sequence: TGTGCCAGCAGCTCGATCCGTTACGGGAACACTGAAGCTTTCTTT. It is translated as CASSSIRYGNTEAFF.

The chain employs TRBV11-2 and TRBJ1-4; 8 nucleotides line up with TRBD1. V shed 1 base and J 8 bases; nucleotides not matched to a gene: 6. CDR3 size: 15 residues. In germline, CDR1 is SGHAT, CDR2 FQNNGV. CDR3 nucleotide sequence: TGTGCCAGCAGCTTAGCGCAGGGGGCGGGGGAAAAACTGTTTTTT. Its translation: CASSLAQGAGEKLFF. Together with reference TRBV11-2 and TRBJ1-4, the CDR3 gives the full variable domain: EAGVAQSPRYKIIEKRQSVAFWCNPISGHATLYWYQQILGQGPKLLIQFQNNGVVDDSQLPKDRFSAERLKGVDSTLKIQPAKLEDSAVYLCASSLAQGAGEKLFFGSGTQLSVL.

The CDR3 reads CASSLGAGVGNIQYF. CDR3 sequence (DNA): TGTGCCAGCAGCTTAGGGGCGGGAGTGGGAAACATTCAGTACTTC. The V gene is TRBV11-2, the J gene TRBJ2-4, with 7 bases identical to TRBD2. V dropped 1 base and J dropped 6; count of bases not matched to a gene: 6. Germline assignment: CDR1 SGHAT and CDR2 FQNNGV. The CDR3 runs to 15 residues.

The V call is TRBV6-6, the J call TRBJ2-3; 11 bases agree with TRBD2. CDR3 length: 16 residues. Per the germline V gene, CDR1 is MNHNY and CDR2 is SVGAGI (reference sequence). V gave up 6 bases and J gave up 4 bases; unmatched junction bases: 9. The CDR3, as DNA: TGTGCCAGCAGAGACCGGGGACTAGCGGACGCAGATACGCAGTATTTT. As protein: CASRDRGLADADTQYF.

This sequence joins TRBV5-4 and TRBJ2-6; no clear D gene. Germline CDR1 is SGHNT and CDR2 is YYREEE (reference sequence). The CDR3 consists of 15 residues. V lost 0 bases, J lost 0 bases, and 4 bases lay in between. This CDR3 reads CASSLDSSGANVLTF. The CDR3 nucleotides read TGTGCCAGCAGCTTGGACAGCTCTGGGGCCAACGTCCTGACTTTC. The whole variable domain, filled in from reference TRBV5-4 and TRBJ2-6, reads ETGVTQSPTHLIKTRGQQVTLRCSSQSGHNTVSWYQQALGQGPQFIFQYYREEENGRGNFPPRFSGLQFPNYSSELNVNALELDDSALYLCASSLDSSGANVLTFGAGSRLTVL.

V usage is TRBV28 and J usage is TRBJ2-5; D may match TRBD1 or TRBD2 (5 bases each). Looked up from germline, CDR1 is MDHEN and CDR2 is SYDVKM. V lost 1 base, J lost 2 bases, and 11 bases lay in between. The CDR3 consists of 15 residues. DNA of the CDR3: TGTGCCAGCAGTTTATCGGGACGTTCTCAAGAGACCCAGTACTTC. Translation: CASSLSGRSQETQYF.

This chain connects TRBV10-3 to TRBJ2-1, with TRBD2 identical over 10 bases. CDR3 length: 17 residues. Per germline, CDR1 ENHRY and CDR2 SYGVKD. Germline trimming cut 0 bases from V and 3 bases from J; bases unmatched to any gene: 5. The CDR3: CAISESSGRAGYNEQFF. CDR3 sequence (DNA): TGTGCCATCAGTGAGTCGAGCGGGAGGGCCGGCTACAATGAGCAGTTCTTC.

This chain connects TRBV7-2 to TRBJ2-2; D is ambiguous. Trimming removed 7 bases at V and 8 bases at J, with 17 bases between. Germline V gene data show CDR1 as SGHTA and CDR2 as FQGNSA. The CDR3 is made up of 14 amino acids. The CDR3 sequence: CASIPQSAGGELFF. The CDR3 DNA follows: TGTGCCAGCATTCCTCAGTCTGCCGGTGGGGAGCTGTTTTTT.

This clone was picked up a small number of times. The V call is TRBV27, the J call TRBJ2-3; 7 bases fit TRBD2. CDR1 and CDR2 (germline): MNHEY, SMNVEV (reference sequence). The CDR3 has 15 residues. The J segment lost 0 bases and the V segment lost 6 bases, leaving 6 bases of the junction unmatched. As DNA, the CDR3 is TGTGCCAGCAGGGCTAGCGGTACTAGCACAGATACGCAGTATTTT. This codes for CASRASGTSTDTQYF.

The chain is built from TRBV7-8 and TRBJ2-5; 9 nucleotides match TRBD1. J was trimmed by 5 bases and V by 4 bases; bases with no gene match: 8. The CDR3 sequence is 15 residues long. Germline V gives CDR1 SGHVS, CDR2 FQNEAQ. CDR3 residues: CASSSTGGAGETQYF. DNA for the CDR3: TGTGCCAGCAGCTCCACAGGGGGCGCGGGGGAGACCCAGTACTTC.

The CDR3 region is CASSEEGPNTGELFF. CDR3 in DNA: TGTGCCAGCAGTGAAGAGGGACCGAACACCGGGGAGCTGTTTTTT. The rearrangement uses TRBV2 and TRBJ2-2; D tentatively fits TRBD1 or TRBD2 (5 bases each). The CDR3 runs 15 residues. The germline V and J ends were trimmed by 1 base and 0 bases, with 6 bases remaining between them. The V gene's germline CDR1 is SNHLY and CDR2 FYNNEI.

The chain combines TRBV6-6 with TRBJ2-3; D gene ambiguous. This CDR3 has 12 amino acids. Germline CDR1 and CDR2: MNHNY and SVGAGI (reference sequence). V gave up 2 bases and J gave up 3 bases, with 3 bases separating them. The CDR3 DNA is TGTGCCAGCAGTTACGGGACAGATACGCAGTATTTT. Translated, it gives CASSYGTDTQYF.

This clone occurred a few times. One junction end disagrees with the germline gene, perhaps due to a read error. This rearrangement joins TRBV6-1 to TRBJ2-1; D is unresolved. Germline CDR1 reads MNHNS; CDR2 reads SASEGT. The CDR3 is 13 amino acids. The CDR3 here is CAISESNSPEQFF. CDR3 sequence (DNA): TGTGCCATCAGTGAGTCAAACAGCCCTGAGCAGTTCTTC.

About this clone itself: A much more abundant neighbour one base away suggests this may be a read error. J is TRBJ2-5 and V is TRBV9; D is uncertain. Germline V CDR1 and CDR2: SGDLS, YYNGEE. The length of the CDR3 is 13 residues. The germline V and J ends were trimmed by 0 bases and 0 bases, with 3 bases remaining between them. The CDR3 sequence is CASSVGNQETQYF. The CDR3 DNA reads TGTGCCAGCAGCGTAGGGAACCAAGAGACCCAGTACTTC.

This clone appeared a few times. Other nucleotide sequences from this sample produce the same CDR3. The V call is TRBV29-1, the J call TRBJ1-2, with D unresolved. CDR3 length: 10 residues. CDR1 and CDR2 from the germline V gene are SQVTM and ANQGSEA. The ends were cut back, 0 bases at V and 7 bases at J, with 3 bases in the middle. CDR3 sequence (DNA): TGCAGCGTTGAAGAGGGTGGCTACACCTTC. This sequence encodes CSVEEGGYTF. The full variable domain, with the rest looked up from reference TRBV29-1 and TRBJ1-2, is SAVISQKPSRDICQRGTSLTIQCQVDSQVTMMFWYRQQPGQSLTLIATANQGSEATYESGFVIDKFPISRPNLTFSTLTVSNMSPEDSSIYLCSVEEGGYTFGSGTRLTVV.

Remarks on this clone: A read error may explain this, as a much larger clone is one base away. The V and J genes are TRBV28 and TRBJ2-7; D may match TRBD1 or TRBD2 (6 bases each). CDR3 size: 12 residues. Germline CDR1 MDHEN, CDR2 SYDVKM. The CDR3 DNA follows: TGTGTAACCTGGGGGGCATCCTACGAGCGGTACTTC. Protein: CVTWGASYERYF. Variable domain in full (rest from reference TRBV28 and TRBJ2-7): DVKVTQSSRYLVKRTGEKVFLECVQDMDHENMFWYRQDPGLGLRLIYFSYDVKMKEKGDIPEGYSVSREKKERFSLILESASTNQTSMYLCVTWGASYERYFGPGTRLTVT.

The rearrangement uses TRBV9 and TRBJ2-1; TRBD1 is a possible D gene (5 bases). Trimming left V 4 bases short and J 8 bases short, with 13 bases between. Germline CDR1 reads SGDLS; CDR2 reads YYNGEE. The CDR3 runs 13 residues. CDR3 protein: CASSFTRVDEQFF. CDR3 DNA sequence: TGTGCCAGCAGCTTCACCAGGGTGGATGAGCAGTTCTTC.

The chain links TRBV5-1 to TRBJ2-7, with a weak D call TRBD1 (6 bases). V was clipped by 0 bases and J by 6 bases, with 13 bases between them. CDR1 SGHRS and CDR2 YFSETQ come from the germline V gene. The CDR3 extends over 14 amino acids. The CDR3 is CASSLAPGVGEQYF. The DNA of the CDR3 is TGCGCCAGCAGCTTGGCGCCAGGGGTGGGCGAGCAGTACTTC.

The chain is built from TRBV7-8 and TRBJ2-1; 9 bases align to TRBD2. Germline values: CDR1 SGHVS, CDR2 FQNEAQ. CDR3 length equals 15 residues. The trim removed 2 bases at V and 3 bases at J, leaving 2 bases unmatched. The CDR3 DNA sequence: TGTGCCAGCAGCTTACGGACTAGCGACTACAATGAGCAGTTCTTC. This codes for CASSLRTSDYNEQFF. The whole variable domain, remainder taken from reference TRBV7-8 and TRBJ2-1, is GAGVSQSPRYKVAKRGQDVALRCDPISGHVSLFWYQQALGQGPEFLTYFQNEAQLDKSGLPSDRFFAERPEGSVSTLKIQRTQQEDSAVYLCASSLRTSDYNEQFFGPGTRLTVL.

The count of this clone is one. The rearrangement joins TRBV7-9 to TRBJ1-1; 7 positions match TRBD1. The J segment lost 5 bases and the V segment lost 5 bases, leaving 8 bases of the junction unmatched. The CDR3 covers 14 residues. Looked up from germline, CDR1 is SEHNR and CDR2 is FQNEAQ (reference sequence). For the CDR3, the DNA is TGTGCCAGCAGCGAGCTCGGACAGGCGACTGAAGCTTTCTTT. It yields the protein CASSELGQATEAFF. Complete variable domain (other parts from reference TRBV7-9 and TRBJ1-1): DTGVSQNPRHKITKRGQNVTFRCDPISEHNRLYWYRQTLGQGPEFLTYFQNEAQLEKSRLLSDRFSAERPKGSFSTLEIQRTEQGDSAMYLCASSELGQATEAFFGQGTRLTVV.

CDR3 in amino acids: CASRFDSNYGYTF. CDR3 coding DNA: TGTGCCAGCAGGTTCGACAGCAACTATGGCTACACCTTC. The chain recombines TRBV6-1 with TRBJ1-2; D perhaps matches TRBD1 (5 bases). The CDR3 length is 13 residues. Between the trimmed V and J ends, which lost 6 bases and 2 bases, there was a span of 10 bases. Germline V gene data show CDR1 as MNHNS and CDR2 as SASEGT.

The rearrangement links TRBV6-1 to TRBJ2-7; 10 positions agree with TRBD2. Germline V gives CDR1 MNHNS, CDR2 SASEGT. V shed 7 bases and J 2 bases; nucleotides not matched to a gene: 8. The CDR3 loop spans 15 amino acids. The CDR3 coding sequence is TGTGCCAGCAACATCCGACTAGCGGGTACCTACGAGCAGTACTTC. Its protein is CASNIRLAGTYEQYF.

The V gene is TRBV9, the J gene TRBJ2-1; D not certain. Per the germline V gene, CDR1 is SGDLS and CDR2 is YYNGEE. Trimming took 1 base from V and 4 from J, leaving 6 bases between them. The CDR3 is 13 residues long. The chain's CDR3 is CASSVSVYNEQFF. The DNA of the CDR3 is TGTGCCAGCAGCGTAAGCGTATACAATGAGCAGTTCTTC.

The CDR3 DNA follows: TGTGCCAGCAGCCGACAGATTTCTGGAAACACCATATATTTT. Encoded protein: CASSRQISGNTIYF. The rearrangement joins TRBV6-5 to TRBJ1-3; the D gene is possibly TRBD1 (5 bases). Per germline, CDR1 MNHEY and CDR2 SVGAGI. This CDR3 spans 14 amino acids. The V gene lost 6 bases and the J gene lost 1 base, with 10 bases spanning the gap.

This chain connects TRBV19 to TRBJ1-5; D possibly corresponds to TRBD1 (5 bases). V was cut by 3 bases and J by 5 bases, with 20 bases left in between. CDR1 and CDR2 (germline): LNHDA, SQIVND (reference sequence). The CDR3 loop spans 17 amino acids. CDR3 coding DNA: TGTGCCAGTAGTATTCAACCGGGGGTACAGAACCATCAGCCCCAGCATTTT. Translating gives CASSIQPGVQNHQPQHF.